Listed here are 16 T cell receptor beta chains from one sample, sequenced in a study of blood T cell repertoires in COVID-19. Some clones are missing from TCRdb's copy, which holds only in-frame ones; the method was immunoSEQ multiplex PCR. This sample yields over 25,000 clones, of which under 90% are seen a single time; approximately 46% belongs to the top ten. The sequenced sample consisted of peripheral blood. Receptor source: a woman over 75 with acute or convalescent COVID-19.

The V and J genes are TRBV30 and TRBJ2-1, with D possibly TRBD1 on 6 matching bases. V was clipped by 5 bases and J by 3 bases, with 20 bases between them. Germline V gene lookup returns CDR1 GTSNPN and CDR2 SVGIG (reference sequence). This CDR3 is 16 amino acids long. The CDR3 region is CAWERGFGVDYNEQFF. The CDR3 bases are TGTGCCTGGGAGAGGGGGTTCGGGGTGGACTACAATGAGCAGTTCTTC.

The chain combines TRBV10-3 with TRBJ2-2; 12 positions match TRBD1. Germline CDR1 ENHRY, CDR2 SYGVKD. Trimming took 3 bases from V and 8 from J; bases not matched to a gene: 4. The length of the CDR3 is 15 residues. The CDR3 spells CAISEGTGGEGELFF. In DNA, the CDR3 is TGTGCCATCAGTGAAGGGACAGGGGGCGAGGGGGAGCTGTTTTTT.

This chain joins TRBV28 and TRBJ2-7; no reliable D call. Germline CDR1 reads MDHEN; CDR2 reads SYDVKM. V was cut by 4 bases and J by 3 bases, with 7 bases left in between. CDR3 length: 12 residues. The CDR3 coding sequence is TGTGCCAGCAGTTCGGTTTTCTACGAGCAGTACTTC. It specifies CASSSVFYEQYF.

CDR3 in amino acids: CARTGGFNEQFF. CDR3 in DNA: TGTGCCAGAACGGGAGGGTTCAATGAGCAGTTCTTC. This rearrangement joins TRBV9 to TRBJ2-1, with 8 bases fitting TRBD2. The J segment lost 6 bases and the V segment lost 8 bases, leaving 4 bases of the junction unmatched. This CDR3 contains 12 residues. Germline loops: CDR1 SGDLS, CDR2 YYNGEE.

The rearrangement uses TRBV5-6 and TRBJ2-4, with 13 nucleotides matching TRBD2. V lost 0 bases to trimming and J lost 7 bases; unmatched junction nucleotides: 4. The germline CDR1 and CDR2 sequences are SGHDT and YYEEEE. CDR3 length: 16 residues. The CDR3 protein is CASSLGLAGGRNIQYF. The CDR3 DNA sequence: TGTGCCAGCAGCTTGGGACTAGCGGGAGGACGTAACATTCAGTACTTC.

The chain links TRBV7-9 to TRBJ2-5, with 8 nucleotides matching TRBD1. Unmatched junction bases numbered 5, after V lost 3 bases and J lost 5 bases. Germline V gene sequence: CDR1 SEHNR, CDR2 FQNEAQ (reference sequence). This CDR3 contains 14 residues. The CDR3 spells CASSLQRQGETQYF. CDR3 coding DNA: TGTGCCAGCAGCTTGCAGAGACAGGGGGAGACCCAGTACTTC.

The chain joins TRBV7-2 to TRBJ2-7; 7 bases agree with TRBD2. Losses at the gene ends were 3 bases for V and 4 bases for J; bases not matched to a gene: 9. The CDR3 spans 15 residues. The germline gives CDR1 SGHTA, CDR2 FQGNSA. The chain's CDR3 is CASSFSMGRAYEQYF. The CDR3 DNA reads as TGTGCCAGCAGCTTTTCAATGGGGAGGGCATACGAGCAGTACTTC.

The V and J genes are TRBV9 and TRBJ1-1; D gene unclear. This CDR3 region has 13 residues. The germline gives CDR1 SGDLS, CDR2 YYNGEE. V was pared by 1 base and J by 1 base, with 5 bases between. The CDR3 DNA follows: TGTGCCAGCAGCGTATACTGGAACACTGAAGCTTTCTTT. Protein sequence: CASSVYWNTEAFF.

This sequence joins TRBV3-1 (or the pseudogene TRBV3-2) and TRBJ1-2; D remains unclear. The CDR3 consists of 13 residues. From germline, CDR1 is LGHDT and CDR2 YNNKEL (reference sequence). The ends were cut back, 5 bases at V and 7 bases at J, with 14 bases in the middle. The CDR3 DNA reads TGTGCCAGCAGCTCCGAGCATCAGGCTGGCTACACCTTC. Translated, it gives CASSSEHQAGYTF.

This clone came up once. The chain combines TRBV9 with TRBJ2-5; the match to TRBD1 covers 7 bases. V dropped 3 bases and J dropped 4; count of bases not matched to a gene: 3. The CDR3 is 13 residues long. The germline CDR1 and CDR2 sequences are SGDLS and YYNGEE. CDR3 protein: CASSAGQIETQYF. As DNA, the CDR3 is TGTGCCAGCAGCGCGGGACAGATAGAGACCCAGTACTTC.

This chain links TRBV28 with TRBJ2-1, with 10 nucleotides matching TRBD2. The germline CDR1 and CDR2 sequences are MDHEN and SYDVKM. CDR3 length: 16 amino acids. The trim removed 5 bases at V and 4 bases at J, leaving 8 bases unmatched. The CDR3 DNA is TGTGCCAGCAGTCGCTCTAGCGGGGGTAAATACAATGAGCAGTTCTTC. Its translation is CASSRSSGGKYNEQFF.

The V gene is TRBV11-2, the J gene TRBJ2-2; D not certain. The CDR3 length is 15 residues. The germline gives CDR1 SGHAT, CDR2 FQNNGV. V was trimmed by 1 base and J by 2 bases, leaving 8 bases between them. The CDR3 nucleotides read TGTGCCAGCAGCTTAGCCAACAGAAACACCGGGGAGCTGTTTTTT. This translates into CASSLANRNTGELFF.

Written as DNA, the CDR3 is TGCAGCGCAGGGGGTCAAGAGACCCAGTACTTC. Translation: CSAGGQETQYF. The chain employs TRBV29-1 and TRBJ2-5, with 7 positions matching TRBD1. This CDR3 has 11 amino acids. V shed 7 bases, J shed 2 bases, and the junction held 1 base outside the gene matches. In germline, CDR1 is SQVTM, CDR2 ANQGSEA.

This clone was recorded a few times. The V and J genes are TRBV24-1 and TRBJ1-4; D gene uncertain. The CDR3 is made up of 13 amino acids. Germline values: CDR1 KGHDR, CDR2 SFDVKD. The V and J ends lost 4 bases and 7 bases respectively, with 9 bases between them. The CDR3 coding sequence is TGTGCCACCAGTGACGGCGGAAGTGAAAAACTGTTTTTT. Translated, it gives CATSDGGSEKLFF.

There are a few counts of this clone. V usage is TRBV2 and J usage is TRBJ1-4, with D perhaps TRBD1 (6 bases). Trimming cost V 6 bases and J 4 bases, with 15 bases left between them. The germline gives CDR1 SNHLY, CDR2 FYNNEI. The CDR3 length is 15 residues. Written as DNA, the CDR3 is TGTGCCAGCAGCCGAACAGGGTCGATTAATGAAAAACTGTTTTTT. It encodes CASSRTGSINEKLFF. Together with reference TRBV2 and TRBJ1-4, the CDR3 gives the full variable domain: EPEVTQTPSHQVTQMGQEVILRCVPISNHLYFYWYRQILGQKVEFLVSFYNNEISEKSEIFDDQFSVERPDGSNFTLKIRSTKLEDSAMYFCASSRTGSINEKLFFGSGTQLSVL.

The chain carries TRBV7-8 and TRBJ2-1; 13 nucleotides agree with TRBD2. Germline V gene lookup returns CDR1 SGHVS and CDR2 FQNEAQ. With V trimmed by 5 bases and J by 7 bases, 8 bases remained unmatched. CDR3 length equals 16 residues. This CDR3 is CASSQSGLAGWNEQFF. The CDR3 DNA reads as TGTGCCAGCAGCCAATCGGGACTAGCGGGGTGGAATGAGCAGTTCTTC.